Below are 17 T cell receptor beta chains sequenced from a single sample in a study of T-cell memory formation after mild COVID-19. MiXCR was run by TCRdb on the 5' RACE reads, yielding one entry per CDR3 protein. This table holds over 500,000 distinct CDR3 sequences, 17% found once. Sequenced sample: PBMCs or a T cell subset sorted from them (not recorded which). These receptors were collected from an adult woman who had mild COVID-19 (a few samples of this study predate the infection). Cell type and time point are not known.

The chain combines TRBV4-2 with TRBJ2-1, with 11 bases fitting TRBD2. Germline assignment: CDR1 LGHNA and CDR2 YNFKEQ. The CDR3 consists of 16 residues. V lost 4 bases to trimming and J lost 2 bases; unmatched junction nucleotides: 4. DNA of the CDR3: TGTGCCAGCAGCCGAGATAGCGGGGGGGCCTACAATGAGCAGTTCTTC. It translates to CASSRDSGGAYNEQFF.

The rearrangement links TRBV14 to TRBJ1-2; TRBD1 matches 9 bases. The trim removed 0 bases at V and 2 bases at J, leaving 10 bases unmatched. The CDR3 consists of 18 residues. Germline lookup yields CDR1 SGHDN and CDR2 FVKESK. The CDR3 is CASSQEGYFGQGNYGYTF. The CDR3 nucleotides read TGTGCCAGCAGCCAAGAAGGCTACTTTGGACAGGGGAACTATGGCTACACCTTC.

CDR3: CASSLAGRGNNSPLHF. CDR3 in DNA: TGTGCCAGCAGTTTAGCGGGGCGGGGGAATAATTCACCCCTCCACTTT. The chain links TRBV12-3 or TRBV12-4 to TRBJ1-6, with D possibly being TRBD1 (5 bases). V lost 0 bases to trimming and J lost 5 bases, with 11 bases between them. The length of the CDR3 is 16 residues.

This clonotype showed up just a few times. CDR3 nucleotide sequence: TGCGCCAGCAGCAGCTTCGGGACCAACACAGATACGCAGTATTTT. Amino acids: CASSSFGTNTDTQYF. The rearrangement joins TRBV5-1 to TRBJ2-3, with D perhaps being TRBD1 or TRBD2 (5 bases each). CDR1 SGHRS and CDR2 YFSETQ come from the germline V gene. The CDR3 extends over 15 amino acids. V was cut by 4 bases and J by 2 bases, with 14 bases left in between.

This clonotype was recorded a few times. The V and J genes are TRBV9 and TRBJ2-1, with TRBD2 matching 8 bases. Germline V CDR1 and CDR2: SGDLS, YYNGEE. CDR3 length equals 15 residues. The V segment lost 5 bases and the J segment 4 bases; nucleotides outside the gene matches: 8. The CDR3 DNA reads TGTGCCAGCAGGGAAGCGGGAGCGGCGTACAATGAGCAGTTCTTC. Its protein is CASREAGAAYNEQFF.

This clonotype came up a few times. The V call is TRBV11-2, the J call TRBJ2-1; D gene uncertain. The V and J ends lost 5 bases and 0 bases respectively, with 14 bases between them. Germline CDR1 is SGHAT and CDR2 is FQNNGV. The CDR3 length is 16 residues. CDR3 sequence reads: CASSQLRTRSYNEQFF. The CDR3 DNA reads TGTGCCAGCAGCCAACTTAGGACCCGCTCCTACAATGAGCAGTTCTTC.

The chain is built from TRBV20-1 and TRBJ2-7, with 7 nucleotides matching TRBD2. V shed 1 base, J shed 5 bases, and the junction held 14 bases outside the gene matches. The CDR3 runs to 16 residues. Germline lookup yields CDR1 DFQATT and CDR2 SNEGSKA (reference sequence). In DNA, the CDR3 is TGCAGTGCTAGAGCCCTGGGGAGGGGTATTTACCACGAGCAGTACTTC. Translating it yields CSARALGRGIYHEQYF.

CDR3 in amino acids: CASSVEAGAYNEQFF. The DNA of the CDR3 is TGTGCCAGCAGCGTGGAAGCGGGGGCGTACAATGAGCAGTTCTTC. This sequence joins TRBV9 and TRBJ2-1, with 8 nucleotides matching TRBD2. After removal of 2 bases from V and 4 bases from J, the junction contained 5 bases not matched to a gene. This CDR3 region has 15 residues. The germline gives CDR1 SGDLS, CDR2 YYNGEE.

This clonotype was seen a few times. V gene TRBV20-1 combines with J gene TRBJ2-2; D possibly corresponds to TRBD2 (6 bases). V gave up 1 base and J gave up 6 bases, with 12 bases separating them. The CDR3 runs to 14 residues. Germline V gives CDR1 DFQATT, CDR2 SNEGSKA (reference sequence). CDR3 residues: CSARVGGMAGELFF. CDR3 coding DNA: TGCAGTGCTAGAGTCGGGGGTATGGCCGGGGAGCTGTTTTTT.

This chain connects TRBV20-1 to TRBJ2-3; 7 bases map to TRBD2. J was trimmed by 2 bases and V by 2 bases; bases with no gene match: 10. The CDR3 runs to 16 residues. Germline loops: CDR1 DFQATT, CDR2 SNEGSKA (reference sequence). The CDR3 region is CSARPLAGGNTDTQYF. CDR3 in DNA: TGCAGTGCTAGACCGCTGGCCGGGGGGAACACAGATACGCAGTATTTT.

V gene TRBV6-6 combines with J gene TRBJ2-7, with 9 positions matching TRBD1. Germline V CDR1 and CDR2: MNHNY, SVGAGI (reference sequence). This CDR3 has 16 residues. The V and J ends lost 4 bases and 0 bases, in that order; junction bases with no gene match: 7. CDR3 nucleotides: TGTGCCAGCAGTTCGATGGGACAGGGCCTCTCCTACGAGCAGTACTTC. This encodes CASSSMGQGLSYEQYF.

CDR3 in DNA: TGTGCCAGCAGCCAATACGGGTACGAGCAGTACTTC. This codes for CASSQYGYEQYF. V usage is TRBV3-1 and J usage is TRBJ2-7; no reliable D call. CDR3 size: 12 residues. In germline, CDR1 is LGHDT, CDR2 YNNKEL (reference sequence). V lost 2 bases and J lost 4, with 6 bases in between.

The V gene is TRBV4-3, the J gene TRBJ1-6; D is ambiguous. This CDR3 is 14 amino acids long. Germline values: CDR1 LGHNA, CDR2 YSLEER. V lost 1 base to trimming and J lost 8 bases, with 9 bases between them. The CDR3 spells CASSQVAGYSPLHF. The CDR3, as DNA: TGCGCCAGCAGCCAAGTTGCGGGTTATTCACCCCTCCACTTT.

This clonotype was counted a few times. The chain employs TRBV20-1 and TRBJ1-3; no firm D call. V was shortened by 0 bases and J by 0 bases, with 12 bases between the two germline ends. Germline loops: CDR1 DFQATT, CDR2 SNEGSKA (reference sequence). The length of the CDR3 is 16 residues. The CDR3 protein is CSARDARTNSGNTIYF. The CDR3 DNA reads TGCAGTGCTAGAGATGCCAGGACCAACTCTGGAAACACCATATATTTT.

J is TRBJ1-5 and V is TRBV9; D might be TRBD1 (5 bases). The CDR3 covers 13 residues. Germline V gene sequence: CDR1 SGDLS, CDR2 YYNGEE. V was clipped by 3 bases and J by 6 bases, with 10 bases between them. CDR3 amino acids: CASSDGDLQPQHF. CDR3 nucleotides: TGTGCCAGCAGCGACGGGGACCTTCAGCCCCAGCATTTT.

This clonotype was found many times. The V and J genes are TRBV5-1 and TRBJ2-2; 8 bases line up with TRBD1. This CDR3 is built from 17 residues. The ends lost 4 bases at V and 1 base at J; junction bases unmatched: 9. Germline CDR1 is SGHRS and CDR2 is YFSETQ. CDR3 residues: CASSNDQGAGNTGELFF. Written as DNA, the CDR3 is TGCGCCAGCAGCAACGATCAGGGGGCAGGGAACACCGGGGAGCTGTTTTTT.

This chain uses TRBV4-1 with TRBJ2-7; no reliable D call. CDR3 length: 16 residues. Germline V gene data show CDR1 as MGHRA and CDR2 as YSYEKL. Trimming pared 0 bases from V and 1 base from J, leaving 13 bases between. CDR3 sequence (DNA): TGCGCCAGCAGCCAAGACGGAACCAAGGAATCCTACGAGCAGTACTTC. This codes for CASSQDGTKESYEQYF.